The clone carrying this TCR beta chain appeared many times. Its antigen is not known. The data belong to a study of Graves' ophthalmopathy and Graves' hyperthyroidism. Study results and caveats: Blood repertoires reportedly contained most expanded thyroid clonotypes above 0.001 frequency. Ophthalmopathy progression predictions by the model showed about 75% specificity and approximately 69% sensitivity.

Germline CDR1 reads MNHEY; CDR2 reads SMNVEV (reference sequence). Trimming at V came to 6 bases and at J to 1 base, leaving 4 bases not matched to a gene. CDR3 length: 15 amino acids. RNA transcripts served as template for amplifying TCR beta CDR3 sequences. Second-round multiplex PCR came after first-round RT-PCR with HTBI primers. Using its own MiXCR run on the multiplex PCR reads, TCRdb lists one record per CDR3 protein. The sample yields roughly 480,000 distinct CDR3 sequences, 13% to 15% seen once. This receptor was obtained from a woman younger than 45 with Graves' ophthalmopathy. What was sequenced was blood. This chain joins TRBV27 and TRBJ1-1; 11 bases line up with TRBD1. CDR3 nucleotides: TGTGCCAGCAGCCTGGGACAGGGGGAGAACACTGAAGCTTTCTTT. It encodes CASSLGQGENTEAFF.